The sample holds a few counts of the clone carrying this TCR beta chain. This sample was taken from a study of blood T cell repertoires in COVID-19. On the study more broadly: In each case, the material was cDNA or gDNA derived from T cells, B-cell-depleted T cells, or PBMCs.

The V end was cut by 3 bases, the J end by 6 bases, with 11 bases between. The germline V gene encodes CDR1 LNHDA and CDR2 SQIVND (reference sequence). This CDR3 comprises 13 residues. Original handling: It was from reference gene primer amplification that nucleated cell counts were estimated. Measured with immunoSEQ multiplex PCR; TCRdb has only the in-frame clones, and not every one. The DNA was the basis for D and trimming; V, J and clone size are from that table. In the table there are about 14,000 clones, around 77% of which are singletons. The chain has TRBV19 and TRBJ1-2; a weak D match, TRBD1 (5 bases). The source material was peripheral blood. This TCR was sampled from a human donor in a cohort sampled during active COVID-19. CDR3 residues: CASSIRGVDGYTF. CDR3 sequence (DNA): TGTGCCAGTAGTATCCGGGGGGTGGATGGCTACACCTTC.